This TCR beta chain appears in the sequencing data of a study of shared clonotypes between healthy human individuals. This clone was picked up one time. This may arise from a read error, as a much more abundant clone is one base away. This CDR3 is also generated by other DNA sequences in the sample. The protocol was immunoSEQ multiplex PCR, while the TCRdb copy is restricted to in-frame clones and leaves out a portion. The sample lists approximately 710,000 clones, around 90% occurring once. Among the donors, all were Caucasian adults who lived in Nashville, Tennessee. There are 16 residues in the CDR3. Germline values: CDR1 SGHDT, CDR2 YYEEEE.

The sample taken for sequencing was memory CD8+ T cells from PBMCs. Subset here: CD45RO+ cells pooled with CCR7-negative TemRA cells. The chain carries TRBV5-6 and TRBJ2-2, with 7 positions matching TRBD1. The sequence came from a young man in good health. Some clones in this sample may be carry-over from other donors' samples. The CDR3 DNA reads TGTGCCAGCAGCATGGGGCCGCAGGGGGACACCGGAGAGCTGTTTTTT. It codes for CASSMGPQGDTGELFF.